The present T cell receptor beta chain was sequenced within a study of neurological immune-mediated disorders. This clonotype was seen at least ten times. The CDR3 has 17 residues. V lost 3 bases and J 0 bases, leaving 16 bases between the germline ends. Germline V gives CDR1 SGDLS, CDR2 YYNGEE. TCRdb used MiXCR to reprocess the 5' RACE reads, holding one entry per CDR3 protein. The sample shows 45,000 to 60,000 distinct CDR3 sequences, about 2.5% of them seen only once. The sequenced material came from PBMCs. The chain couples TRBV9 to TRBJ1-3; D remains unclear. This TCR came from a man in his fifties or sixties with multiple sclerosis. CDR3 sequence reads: CASSGSMEYYSGNTIYF. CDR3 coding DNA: TGTGCCAGCAGCGGGAGCATGGAATACTACTCTGGAAACACCATATATTTT. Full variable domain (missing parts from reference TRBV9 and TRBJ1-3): DSGVTQTPKHLITATGQRVTLRCSPRSGDLSVYWYQQSLDQGLQFLIQYYNGEERAKGNILERFSAQQFPDLHSELNLSSLELGDSALYFCASSGSMEYYSGNTIYFGEGSWLTVV.